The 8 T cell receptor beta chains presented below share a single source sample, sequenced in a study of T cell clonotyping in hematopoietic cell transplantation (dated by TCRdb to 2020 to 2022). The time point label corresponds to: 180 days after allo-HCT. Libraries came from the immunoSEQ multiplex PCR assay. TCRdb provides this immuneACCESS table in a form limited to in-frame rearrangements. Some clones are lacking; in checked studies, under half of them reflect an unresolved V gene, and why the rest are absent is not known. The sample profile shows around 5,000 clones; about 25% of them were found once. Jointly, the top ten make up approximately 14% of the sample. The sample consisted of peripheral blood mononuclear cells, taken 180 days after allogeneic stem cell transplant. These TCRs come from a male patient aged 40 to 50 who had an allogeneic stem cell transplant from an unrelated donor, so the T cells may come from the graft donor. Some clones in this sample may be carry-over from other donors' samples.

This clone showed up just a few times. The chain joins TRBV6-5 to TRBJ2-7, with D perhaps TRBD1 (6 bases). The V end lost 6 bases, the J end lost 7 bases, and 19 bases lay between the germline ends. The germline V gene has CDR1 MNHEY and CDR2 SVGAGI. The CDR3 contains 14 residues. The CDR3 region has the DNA TGTGCCAGCAGCCAAACAGGGCCCACGGGGGAGCAGTACTTC. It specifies CASSQTGPTGEQYF.

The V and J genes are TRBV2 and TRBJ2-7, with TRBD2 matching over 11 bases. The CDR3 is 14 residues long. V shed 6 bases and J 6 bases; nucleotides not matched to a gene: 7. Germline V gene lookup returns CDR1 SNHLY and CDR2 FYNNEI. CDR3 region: CASSPTSGVGEQYF. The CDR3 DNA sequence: TGTGCCAGCAGCCCGACTAGCGGGGTGGGCGAGCAGTACTTC. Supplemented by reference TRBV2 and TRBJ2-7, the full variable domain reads EPEVTQTPSHQVTQMGQEVILRCVPISNHLYFYWYRQILGQKVEFLVSFYNNEISEKSEIFDDQFSVERPDGSNFTLKIRSTKLEDSAMYFCASSPTSGVGEQYFGPGTRLTVT.

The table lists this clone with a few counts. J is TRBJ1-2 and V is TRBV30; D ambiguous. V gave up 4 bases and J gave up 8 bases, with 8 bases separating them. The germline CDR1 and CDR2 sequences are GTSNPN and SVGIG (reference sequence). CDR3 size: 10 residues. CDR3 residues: CAWIRYGYTF. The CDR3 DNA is TGTGCCTGGATAAGGTACGGCTACACCTTC.

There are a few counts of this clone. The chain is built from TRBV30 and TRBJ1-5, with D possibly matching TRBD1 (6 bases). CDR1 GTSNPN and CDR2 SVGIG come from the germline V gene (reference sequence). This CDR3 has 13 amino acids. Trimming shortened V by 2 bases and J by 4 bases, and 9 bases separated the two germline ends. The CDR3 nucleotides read TGTGCCTGGAGTTCCACAGGGAATCAGCCCCAGCATTTT. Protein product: CAWSSTGNQPQHF.

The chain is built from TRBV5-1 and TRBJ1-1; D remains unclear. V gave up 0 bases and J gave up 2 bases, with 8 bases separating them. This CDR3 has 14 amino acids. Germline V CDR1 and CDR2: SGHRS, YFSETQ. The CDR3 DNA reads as TGCGCCAGCAGCTTGGGTTTACCTAACACTGAAGCTTTCTTT. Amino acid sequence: CASSLGLPNTEAFF.

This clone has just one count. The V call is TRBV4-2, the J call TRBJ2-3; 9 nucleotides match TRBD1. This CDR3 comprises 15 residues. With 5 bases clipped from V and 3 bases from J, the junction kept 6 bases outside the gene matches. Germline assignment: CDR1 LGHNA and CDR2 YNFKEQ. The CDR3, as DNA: TGTGCCAGCAGCGCACAGGGGGCTGAGACAGATACGCAGTATTTT. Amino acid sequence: CASSAQGAETDTQYF.

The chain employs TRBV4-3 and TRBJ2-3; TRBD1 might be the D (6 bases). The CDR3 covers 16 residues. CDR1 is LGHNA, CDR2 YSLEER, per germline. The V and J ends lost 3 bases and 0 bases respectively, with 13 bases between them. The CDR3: CASSHQAGASTDTQYF. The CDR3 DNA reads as TGCGCCAGCAGCCACCAGGCAGGGGCCAGCACAGATACGCAGTATTTT.

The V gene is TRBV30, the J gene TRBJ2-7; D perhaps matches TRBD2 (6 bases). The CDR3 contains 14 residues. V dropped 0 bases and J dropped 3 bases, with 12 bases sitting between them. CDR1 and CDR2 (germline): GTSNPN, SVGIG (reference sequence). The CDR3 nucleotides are TGTGCCTGGAGTGTTCGGTTAGCGGACTACGAGCAGTACTTC. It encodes CAWSVRLADYEQYF.